One T cell receptor (beta chain) is described in this entry. The antigen is undetermined. This sample was included in a study of cytomegalovirus exposure and HLA in healthy donors. Per the germline V gene, CDR1 is LGHNA and CDR2 is YSLEER. Germline trimming cut 1 base from V and 6 bases from J; bases unmatched to any gene: 7. CDR3 length: 15 residues. Whole-study findings and limits: Analysis was performed later, and it showed HLA-associated TCR beta chains to be more clonally expanded than equally common others.

The PCR made use of 60 Vbeta and 13 Jbeta primers. TCRdb's table, derived via immunoSEQ multiplex PCR, lists solely in-frame clones and lacks some. This sample carries around 210,000 clones, more than 75% of them seen once, and the ten largest clones take approximately 0.39%. This receptor was obtained from a male donor in good health and CMV-seropositive. Sequenced material: PBMCs. This chain joins TRBV4-3 and TRBJ2-3, with 7 bases fitting TRBD2. Written as DNA, the CDR3 is TGCGCCAGCAGCCAAGGTGGGAGGGCCCTGGATACGCAGTATTTT. Its translation is CASSQGGRALDTQYF.